The clone carrying this T cell receptor beta chain was counted between two and nine times. This sample was taken from a study of blood T cell repertoires in COVID-19. About the research overall: Italy, Spain and the United States were the sources of the convalescent and acute COVID-19 samples. T cells, B-cell-depleted T cells, or PBMCs supplied cDNA or gDNA.

Authors' methods: Amplified reference gene primers provided the basis for estimating nucleated cell counts. Data came from immunoSEQ multiplex PCR; TCRdb stores just in-frame clones and leaves some out. That table is the source of V, J and clone size, and D and trimming were worked out from the DNA. The repertoire holds 160,000 or so clones, with around 84% as singletons. The sequenced material came from peripheral blood. This receptor was identified in a woman of 80 years or more with acute or convalescent COVID-19.

The CDR3: CASSQARYEQYF. In nucleotides, the CDR3 is TGTGCCAGCAGCCAAGCCAGGTACGAGCAGTACTTC. This chain connects TRBV5-8 to TRBJ2-7; D is unresolved. Germline V gene lookup returns CDR1 SGHTS and CDR2 YDEGEE. With 4 bases removed from V and 4 bases from J, the gap between germline ends came to 9 bases. This CDR3 is built from 12 residues.